This is a list of T cell receptor beta chains from one sample in a study of blood T cells in healthy people across ages. TCRdb reprocessed the 5' RACE reads via MiXCR and lists one record per CDR3 protein. The repertoire holds about 570,000 distinct CDR3 sequences, with approximately 25% as singletons. Input material: blood. Every receptor here comes from a woman aged 70-85 years in good health. The CDR3 runs from the conserved cysteine through the conserved F or W. A D gene is named only where the DNA matches it firmly. Size values are once, few and many counts, or a class for expanded clones, and some rows have none.

v_call	clone_size	d_call	j_call	cdr3_aa	cdr3_nt
TRBV5-1	NA	TRBD2	TRBJ2-5	CASRDTSGEETQYF	TGCGCCAGCAGAGACACTAGCGGAGAAGAGACCCAGTACTTC
TRBV29-1	NA	NA	TRBJ2-3	CSVERPAGTDTQYF	TGCAGCGTTGAAAGACCAGCCGGGACAGATACGCAGTATTTT
TRBV2	few	NA	TRBJ1-2	CASSEFMAALDGYTF	TGTGCCAGCAGTGAATTCATGGCAGCTCTTGATGGCTACACCTTC
TRBV24-1	few	TRBD1	TRBJ2-1	CATSGTTGGAQNEQFF	TGTGCCACCAGTGGCACCACAGGGGGTGCGCAGAATGAGCAGTTCTTC
TRBV24-1	many	NA	TRBJ1-1	CATEDSLMRAFF	TGTGCCACCGAGGACAGCCTTATGAGAGCTTTCTTT
TRBV5-1	NA	NA	TRBJ2-1	CASSPGTPNNEQFF	TGCGCCAGCAGCCCCGGGACACCGAACAATGAGCAGTTCTTC
TRBV15	few	TRBD1	TRBJ1-4	CATSRDLNRGRKLFF	TGTGCCACCAGCAGAGACCTCAACAGGGGGCGGAAACTGTTTTTT
TRBV7-2	NA	NA	TRBJ2-2	CAGSLVEIPTGELFF	TGTGCCGGCAGCTTAGTAGAGATTCCCACCGGGGAGCTGTTTTTT
TRBV24-1	few	NA	TRBJ2-3	CATSDLQGPPDDTQYF	TGTGCCACCAGTGATTTGCAGGGGCCCCCTGACGATACGCAGTATTTT
TRBV20-1	NA	NA	TRBJ2-7	CSARDSRVNSLDEQYF	TGCAGTGCTAGAGATTCTAGGGTGAATTCCTTGGACGAGCAGTACTTC
TRBV12-5	few	TRBD2	TRBJ2-1	CASGRDYSGEQFF	TGTGCTAGTGGTAGGGACTACTCGGGGGAGCAGTTCTTC
TRBV30	NA	TRBD2	TRBJ2-4	CAWSVPSGNIQYF	TGTGCCTGGAGTGTCCCTAGCGGGAACATTCAGTACTTC
TRBV7-9	few	NA	TRBJ1-3	CASSLAPGAGNTIYF	TGTGCCAGCAGCTTAGCGCCGGGAGCTGGAAACACCATATATTTT
TRBV6-4	NA	TRBD1	TRBJ2-1	CASSDFHRGGMGNEQFF	TGTGCCAGCAGTGATTTTCACAGGGGTGGTATGGGCAATGAGCAGTTCTTC